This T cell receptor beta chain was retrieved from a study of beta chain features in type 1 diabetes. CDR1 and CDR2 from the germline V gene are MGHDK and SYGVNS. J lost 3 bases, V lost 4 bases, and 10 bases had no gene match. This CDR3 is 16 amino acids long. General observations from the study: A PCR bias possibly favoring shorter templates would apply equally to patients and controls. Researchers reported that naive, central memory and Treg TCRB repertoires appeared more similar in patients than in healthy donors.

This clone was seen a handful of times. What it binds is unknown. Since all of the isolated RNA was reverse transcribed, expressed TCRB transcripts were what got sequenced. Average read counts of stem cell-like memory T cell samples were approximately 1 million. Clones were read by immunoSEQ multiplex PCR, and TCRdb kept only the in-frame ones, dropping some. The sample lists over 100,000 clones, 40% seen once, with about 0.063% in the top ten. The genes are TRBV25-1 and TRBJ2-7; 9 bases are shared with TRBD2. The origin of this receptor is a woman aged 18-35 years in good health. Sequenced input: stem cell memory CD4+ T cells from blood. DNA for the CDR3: TGTGCCAGCAGTGTTCCCCCGGGAGCGGGAGGCTACGAGCAGTACTTC. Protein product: CASSVPPGAGGYEQYF.